This entry describes one TCR beta chain. The antigen is unknown. TCRdb keeps only in-frame clones here, not all; method: immunoSEQ multiplex PCR. The sample has over 75,000 clones, 91% seen once. V shed 5 bases, J shed 4 bases, and the junction held 7 bases outside the gene matches. CDR1 is MNHEY and CDR2 is SVGAGI in the germline V gene. The CDR3 runs 15 residues. The data originate from a study of OX40 agonist ivuxolimab in advanced cancers. The wider study: Participants averaged 60 years of age (range about 23 to 79) and were around 80% male. General study results and limits: Partial responders dosed at 0.1-3.0 mg/kg displayed clonal expansion ranking among the lowest.

Researchers took blood at baseline, on cycle 4 day 1, and on cycle 7 day 1. The source material was CD4+ or CD8+ T cells sorted from blood, sampled in a trial of the OX40 agonist ivuxolimab. This sequence joins TRBV6-5 and TRBJ1-4; 7 nucleotides align to TRBD1. The TCR comes from an adult with an advanced solid tumor such as melanoma, head and neck, liver or kidney cancer. CDR3 DNA sequence: TGTGCCAGCAGTAACCGGGACAGTCTTAATGAAAAACTGTTTTTT. Amino acid sequence: CASSNRDSLNEKLFF.